One and the same sample provided the 32 T cell receptor beta chains below, sequenced in a study of CD8 T cells in ankylosing spondylitis. General observations from the study: A TCR beta motif of several highly homologous variants seemed to mark ankylosing spondylitis blood.

TCRdb called the 5' RACE reads again in MiXCR, with one record for every CDR3 protein. The sample records about 390,000 distinct CDR3 sequences, about a fifth being singletons. For these receptors, no antigen is known. The sample consisted of blood, either unsorted or a sorted T cell fraction (not recorded which). The receptors derive from a male donor with ankylosing spondylitis.

This clonotype was seen a few times. The V gene is TRBV10-3, the J gene TRBJ2-3; TRBD1 matches 7 bases. CDR1 ENHRY and CDR2 SYGVKD come from the germline V gene. The CDR3 length is 14 residues. J was trimmed by 4 bases and V by 4 bases; bases with no gene match: 5. In DNA form, the CDR3 reads TGTGCCATCAGTGCACTGACAGGGTCAGATACGCAGTATTTT. Residues: CAISALTGSDTQYF.

This clonotype was seen a few times. At one of its ends the junction is not consistent with the germline gene, which may arise from a read error. The chain employs TRBV20-1 and TRBJ2-3; possibly TRBD2 for D (6 bases). Germline values: CDR1 DFQATT, CDR2 SNEGSKA (reference sequence). This CDR3 has 17 amino acids. The CDR3 nucleotides read TGCAGTGTTAGAGGCGGGACGGAGCCTGCTAGCACAGATACGCAGTATTTT. Protein: CSVRGGTEPASTDTQYF.

The gene calls are TRBV9 and TRBJ2-1; 9 bases line up with TRBD2. This CDR3 contains 16 residues. Germline-derived CDR1 and CDR2 are SGDLS and YYNGEE. V shed 0 bases and J 3 bases; nucleotides not matched to a gene: 4. Written as DNA, the CDR3 is TGTGCCAGCAGCGTAGGGGGTAGCGGGAGCTACAATGAGCAGTTCTTC. Translating gives CASSVGGSGSYNEQFF.

The J gene is TRBJ2-1, the V gene TRBV12-3 or TRBV12-4, with D perhaps TRBD2 (5 bases). The V end was cut by 3 bases, the J end by 2 bases, with 11 bases between. The CDR3 spans 15 residues. The CDR3 sequence: CASSFPSGTYNEQFF. The CDR3 nucleotides read TGTGCCAGCAGTTTTCCCAGCGGTACCTACAATGAGCAGTTCTTC.

The V call is TRBV5-1, the J call TRBJ2-5; D remains unclear. V was clipped by 0 bases and J by 5 bases, with 14 bases between them. Per germline, CDR1 SGHRS and CDR2 YFSETQ. CDR3 size: 15 residues. DNA of the CDR3: TGCGCCAGCAGCTTGGATCTGGGCCTGGGGGAGACCCAGTACTTC. Its protein product is CASSLDLGLGETQYF. Together with reference TRBV5-1 and TRBJ2-5, the CDR3 gives the full variable domain: KAGVTQTPRYLIKTRGQQVTLSCSPISGHRSVSWYQQTPGQGLQFLFEYFSETQRNKGNFPGRFSGRQFSNSRSEMNVSTLELGDSALYLCASSLDLGLGETQYFGPGTRLLVL.

The V gene is TRBV5-1, the J gene TRBJ2-1; possibly TRBD2 for D (6 bases). From germline, CDR1 is SGHRS and CDR2 YFSETQ. The CDR3 has 13 residues. Trimming pared 5 bases from V and 8 bases from J, leaving 14 bases between. The CDR3 DNA follows: TGCGCCAGCAGATTAAGGGAGGAGCATGAGCAGTTCTTC. Amino acids: CASRLREEHEQFF.

This chain joins TRBV20-1 and TRBJ2-3; tentatively, D is TRBD2 (6 bases). The CDR3 extends over 15 amino acids. CDR1 and CDR2 from the germline V gene are DFQATT and SNEGSKA (reference sequence). Deletions cut 0 bases from V and 0 bases from J, with 10 bases between. CDR3 sequence (DNA): TGCAGTGCTAGAGATTTTGGGACTAGCACAGATACGCAGTATTTT. Translating it yields CSARDFGTSTDTQYF.

V usage is TRBV25-1 and J usage is TRBJ1-5; D is unresolved. The CDR3 totals 13 residues. Germline assignment: CDR1 MGHDK and CDR2 SYGVNS. V lost 4 bases, J lost 6 bases, and 10 bases lay in between. The CDR3: CASSAFGFQPQHF. The CDR3 bases are TGTGCCAGCAGTGCATTCGGGTTTCAGCCCCAGCATTTT.

This clonotype has just a few counts. V usage is TRBV20-1 and J usage is TRBJ2-5; TRBD1 might be the D (5 bases). Germline V gives CDR1 DFQATT, CDR2 SNEGSKA (reference sequence). The V and J ends lost 5 bases and 4 bases respectively, with 20 bases between them. The CDR3 spans 15 residues. CDR3 DNA sequence: TGCAGTGCTCTCCGTGGGGCTAGTCCGACAGAGACCCAGTACTTC. Its protein is CSALRGASPTETQYF.

This clonotype has at least ten counts. This chain joins TRBV10-3 and TRBJ1-3, with a possible D match to TRBD1 (6 bases). With 8 bases removed from V and 4 bases from J, the gap between germline ends came to 15 bases. The CDR3 spans 14 residues. Germline CDR1 ENHRY, CDR2 SYGVKD. The CDR3 loop is CAIGIRGAGNTIYF. The CDR3 nucleotides read TGTGCCATCGGCATAAGGGGGGCAGGAAACACCATATATTTT.

V is TRBV18 and J is TRBJ2-1; D is possibly TRBD1 (6 bases). The CDR3 length is 15 residues. CDR1 and CDR2 from the germline V gene are KGHSH and LQKENI. Trimming took off 3 bases at V and 4 bases at J, with 13 bases between the two ends. Here the CDR3 reads CASSPDRNLYNEQFF. The CDR3 DNA is TGTGCCAGCTCACCCGACAGGAACCTATACAATGAGCAGTTCTTC.

This clonotype was counted a single time. J is TRBJ1-3 and V is TRBV5-1; 7 nucleotides align to TRBD1. Germline CDR1 is SGHRS and CDR2 is YFSETQ. CDR3 length: 15 amino acids. V shed 4 bases, J shed 1 base, and the junction held 5 bases outside the gene matches. CDR3 in amino acids: CASSHPGQSGNTIYF. DNA of the CDR3: TGCGCCAGCAGCCATCCGGGACAGTCTGGAAACACCATATATTTT.

The V gene is TRBV29-1, the J gene TRBJ1-1; D is ambiguous. The CDR3 runs to 13 residues. The germline gives CDR1 SQVTM, CDR2 ANQGSEA. With 4 bases removed from V and 1 base from J, the gap between germline ends came to 10 bases. This chain's CDR3 is CSVGGQQNTEAFF. CDR3 sequence (DNA): TGCAGCGTTGGTGGTCAGCAGAACACTGAAGCTTTCTTT.

This clonotype occurred a few times. This chain links TRBV7-9 with TRBJ1-6, with no clear D. The CDR3 spans 15 residues. V shed 2 bases and J shed 6 bases, with 11 bases lying between them. Per germline, CDR1 SEHNR and CDR2 FQNEAQ (reference sequence). The CDR3 DNA is TGTGCCAGCAGCTTATACTTCTTTGGTAATTCACCCCTCCACTTT. The encoded protein is CASSLYFFGNSPLHF.

This clonotype was counted a few times. The chain uses TRBV5-6 and TRBJ2-2, with D tentatively TRBD1 (6 bases). Trimming cost V 2 bases and J 4 bases, with 12 bases left between them. CDR1 SGHDT and CDR2 YYEEEE come from the germline V gene. The CDR3 runs to 15 residues. Here the CDR3 reads CASSFDRPATGELFF. CDR3 sequence (DNA): TGTGCCAGCAGCTTTGACAGGCCGGCCACCGGGGAGCTGTTTTTT.

The count of this clonotype is one. This CDR3 is CSAPRSGDTDTQYF. CDR3 DNA: TGCAGTGCTCCACGGTCAGGGGACACAGATACGCAGTATTTT. This chain connects TRBV20-1 to TRBJ2-3, with D perhaps matching TRBD1 (6 bases). V lost 5 bases and J 2 bases, leaving 14 bases between the germline ends. Germline V gene lookup returns CDR1 DFQATT and CDR2 SNEGSKA (reference sequence). The length of the CDR3 is 14 residues.

This clonotype has ten or more counts. This rearrangement joins TRBV12-3 or TRBV12-4 to TRBJ2-7; D unresolved. V was pared by 2 bases and J by 0 bases, with 8 bases between. The CDR3 runs to 14 residues. The CDR3 sequence is CASSLRQNSYEQYF. For the CDR3, the DNA is TGTGCCAGCAGTTTACGGCAGAACTCCTACGAGCAGTACTTC.

The rearrangement uses TRBV29-1 and TRBJ2-7; a weak D match, TRBD2 (7 bases). There are 13 residues in the CDR3. Trimming removed 4 bases at V and 3 bases at J, with 13 bases between. Germline V gene lookup returns CDR1 SQVTM and CDR2 ANQGSEA. CDR3: CSVGNREGYEQYF. Here the CDR3 DNA reads TGCAGCGTTGGGAACAGGGAGGGCTACGAGCAGTACTTC.

V gene TRBV14 combines with J gene TRBJ2-1; TRBD2 matches at 9 bases. This CDR3 is built from 14 residues. V shed 0 bases, J shed 13 bases, and the junction held 7 bases outside the gene matches. Germline V lookup: CDR1 SGHDN, CDR2 FVKESK. CDR3 residues: CASSQEWVREGQFF. The CDR3 coding sequence is TGTGCCAGCAGCCAAGAATGGGTGCGGGAGGGCCAGTTCTTC.

V and J are TRBV7-9 and TRBJ1-2; D is perhaps TRBD1 (6 bases). This CDR3 is 13 amino acids long. V lost 5 bases to trimming and J lost 8 bases, with 15 bases between them. From germline, CDR1 is SEHNR and CDR2 FQNEAQ (reference sequence). CDR3 in DNA: TGTGCCAGCAGCGCAGGGGCAGGACTCGGCTACACCTTC. Translated, it gives CASSAGAGLGYTF.

V usage is TRBV20-1 and J usage is TRBJ2-3; D is possibly TRBD2 (6 bases). Germline V lookup: CDR1 DFQATT, CDR2 SNEGSKA (reference sequence). V gave up 7 bases and J gave up 3 bases, with 8 bases separating them. The CDR3 extends over 11 amino acids. CDR3 in DNA: TGCAGTGTACTAGCTACAGATACGCAGTATTTT. Protein: CSVLATDTQYF.

The V gene is TRBV3-1, the J gene TRBJ2-5, with D unclear. Per germline, CDR1 LGHDT and CDR2 YNNKEL (reference sequence). The CDR3 runs 19 residues. Trimming shortened V by 11 bases and J by 1 base, and 32 bases separated the two germline ends. CDR3 sequence: CASSNHVPATPTFQETQYF. CDR3 nucleotides: TGTGCCTCCAGCAATCATGTCCCCGCGACACCGACGTTCCAAGAGACCCAGTACTTC.

The V and J genes are TRBV2 and TRBJ2-1; 8 nucleotides match TRBD2. Germline loops: CDR1 SNHLY, CDR2 FYNNEI. The V segment lost 5 bases and the J segment 7 bases; nucleotides outside the gene matches: 10. This CDR3 region has 15 residues. CDR3 in amino acids: CASSRERASGNEQFF. The DNA of the CDR3 is TGTGCCAGCAGTAGGGAGAGGGCTAGCGGGAATGAGCAGTTCTTC.

CDR3 loop: CSAREGVETQYF. CDR3 coding DNA: TGCAGTGCTAGAGAAGGGGTAGAGACCCAGTACTTC. J is TRBJ2-5 and V is TRBV20-1; D may be TRBD1 (5 bases). The CDR3 length is 12 residues. With 0 bases removed from V and 4 bases from J, the gap between germline ends came to 6 bases. Germline CDR1 is DFQATT and CDR2 is SNEGSKA (reference sequence).

The table lists this clonotype with a few counts. V and J are TRBV10-3 and TRBJ2-1; D possibly matches TRBD1 or TRBD2 (6 bases each). V was shortened by 4 bases and J by 0 bases, with 16 bases between the two germline ends. Germline V gene data show CDR1 as ENHRY and CDR2 as SYGVKD. The CDR3 consists of 17 residues. CDR3 in amino acids: CAISARGGTSSYNEQFF. CDR3 nucleotide sequence: TGTGCCATCAGTGCCAGGGGAGGTACCAGCTCCTACAATGAGCAGTTCTTC.

The table lists this clonotype with a few counts. This sequence joins TRBV20-1 and TRBJ1-3; D ambiguous. The germline V and J ends were trimmed by 0 bases and 4 bases, with 7 bases remaining between them. Germline CDR1 DFQATT, CDR2 SNEGSKA (reference sequence). The CDR3 is 13 amino acids. The CDR3 DNA reads as TGCAGTGCTAGAGACGCTCGAGGAAACACCATATATTTT. Amino acids: CSARDARGNTIYF.

The J gene is TRBJ2-5, the V gene TRBV11-2; D may be TRBD2 (7 bases). The germline gives CDR1 SGHAT, CDR2 FQNNGV. The CDR3 totals 14 residues. Trimming removed 4 bases from V and 5 bases from J, with 14 bases in between. CDR3 sequence: CASSSPGGRETQYF. In DNA, the CDR3 is TGTGCCAGCAGCTCACCGGGGGGCAGGGAGACCCAGTACTTC.

The table lists this clonotype with many counts. The chain is built from TRBV29-1 and TRBJ1-5; 7 nucleotides agree with TRBD1. V shed 6 bases and J 3 bases; nucleotides not matched to a gene: 8. This CDR3 comprises 14 residues. CDR1 SQVTM and CDR2 ANQGSEA come from the germline V gene. The CDR3 nucleotides are TGCAGCGTCGGAGGGGGGACAGACAATCAGCCCCAGCATTTT. It yields the protein CSVGGGTDNQPQHF.

The V call is TRBV29-1, the J call TRBJ2-1; the D gene is possibly TRBD2 (5 bases). V gave up 7 bases and J gave up 9 bases, with 13 bases separating them. CDR1 and CDR2 from the germline V gene are SQVTM and ANQGSEA. The CDR3 has 11 amino acids. CDR3 sequence (DNA): TGCAGCGGGGCTAGCCGGAGTGAGCAGTTCTTC. Translated: CSGASRSEQFF.

This clonotype has more than one count but fewer than ten. The chain uses TRBV30 and TRBJ2-2; 10 nucleotides match TRBD1. CDR3 length: 15 residues. CDR1 and CDR2 from the germline V gene are GTSNPN and SVGIG (reference sequence). The trim removed 0 bases at V and 4 bases at J, leaving 2 bases unmatched. CDR3 residues: CAWSVGTGVTGELFF. CDR3 nucleotide sequence: TGTGCCTGGAGTGTTGGGACAGGGGTCACCGGGGAGCTGTTTTTT.

This clonotype turned up a few times. V and J are TRBV29-1 and TRBJ1-6; weak D call: TRBD1 (5 bases). From germline, CDR1 is SQVTM and CDR2 ANQGSEA. V was clipped by 5 bases and J by 6 bases, with 14 bases between them. This CDR3 has 14 residues. CDR3 nucleotides: TGCAGCGTTAAACAGGATACGGCTAATTCACCCCTCCACTTT. Protein: CSVKQDTANSPLHF. The full variable domain, its missing parts supplied by reference TRBV29-1 and TRBJ1-6, is SAVISQKPSRDICQRGTSLTIQCQVDSQVTMMFWYRQQPGQSLTLIATANQGSEATYESGFVIDKFPISRPNLTFSTLTVSNMSPEDSSIYLCSVKQDTANSPLHFGNGTRLTVT.

This chain joins TRBV20-1 and TRBJ2-3; D is perhaps TRBD2 (5 bases). V was cut by 0 bases and J by 0 bases, with 10 bases left in between. The CDR3 sequence is 15 residues long. CDR1 is DFQATT and CDR2 is SNEGSKA in the germline V gene (reference sequence). The CDR3 nucleotides read TGCAGTGCTAGAGATCTCCAGCGGAGCACAGATACGCAGTATTTT. It specifies CSARDLQRSTDTQYF.